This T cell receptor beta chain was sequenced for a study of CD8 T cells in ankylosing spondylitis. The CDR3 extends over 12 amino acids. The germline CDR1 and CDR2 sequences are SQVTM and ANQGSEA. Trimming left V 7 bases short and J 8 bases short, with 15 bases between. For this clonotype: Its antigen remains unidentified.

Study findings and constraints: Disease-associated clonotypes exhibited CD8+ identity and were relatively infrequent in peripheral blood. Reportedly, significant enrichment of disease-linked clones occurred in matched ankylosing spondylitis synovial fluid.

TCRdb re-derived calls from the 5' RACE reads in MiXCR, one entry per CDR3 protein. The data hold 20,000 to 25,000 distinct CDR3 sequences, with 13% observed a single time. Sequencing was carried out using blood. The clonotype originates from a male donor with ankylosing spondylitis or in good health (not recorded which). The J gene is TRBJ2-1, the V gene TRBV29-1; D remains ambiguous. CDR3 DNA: TGCAGCGCCCCCGGGCCATGGGATGAGCAGTTCTTC. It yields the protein CSAPGPWDEQFF.